The 14 T cell receptor beta chains given below trace back to one sample, sequenced in a study of blood T cell repertoires in COVID-19. Assay: immunoSEQ multiplex PCR; the TCRdb copy retains only in-frame clones and omits some. The sample contains some 170,000 clones, 87% of which appear only once. What was sequenced was PBMCs or T cells enriched from blood (not recorded which). The receptors stem from a human donor with acute COVID-19. The donor label of this sample is uncertain.

The V and J genes are TRBV30 and TRBJ1-5, with TRBD1 matching 8 bases. Germline V lookup: CDR1 GTSNPN, CDR2 SVGIG (reference sequence). This CDR3 is built from 15 residues. The J segment lost 6 bases and the V segment lost 3 bases, leaving 10 bases of the junction unmatched. The DNA of the CDR3 is TGTGCCTGGAGCCCCGGACAGGGACTGTCTCAGCCCCAGCATTTT. This gives the protein CAWSPGQGLSQPQHF.

The rearrangement joins TRBV9 to TRBJ1-4; D unresolved. The CDR3 extends over 15 amino acids. Germline CDR1 is SGDLS and CDR2 is YYNGEE. Trimming left V 4 bases short and J 5 bases short, with 15 bases between. The CDR3 DNA reads as TGTGCCAGCAGCCGTCCCGTGTCGGGGAATGAAAAACTGTTTTTT. The encoded protein is CASSRPVSGNEKLFF.

Only a few counts were recorded for this clone. This same CDR3 is encoded by further DNA sequences in the sample. The V gene is TRBV19, the J gene TRBJ1-3, with 7 positions matching TRBD1. This CDR3 is 14 amino acids long. Trimming removed 4 bases from V and 2 bases from J; junction bases left unmatched: 2. Germline V gene sequence: CDR1 LNHDA, CDR2 SQIVND (reference sequence). The CDR3 reads CASSRDRAGNTIYF. CDR3 coding DNA: TGTGCCAGTAGTAGGGACAGAGCTGGAAACACCATATATTTT.

The chain links TRBV7-2 to TRBJ1-1, with TRBD1 as a possible D gene (5 bases). Trimming removed 0 bases at V and 1 base at J, with 6 bases between. The V gene's germline CDR1 is SGHTA and CDR2 FQGNSA. The CDR3 consists of 14 residues. CDR3 amino acids: CASSLATENTEAFF. CDR3 DNA sequence: TGTGCCAGCAGCTTAGCGACAGAGAACACTGAAGCTTTCTTT.

The rearrangement links TRBV2 to TRBJ2-5, with D uncertain. The CDR3 totals 13 residues. The V end was cut by 7 bases, the J end by 2 bases, with 11 bases between. Germline values: CDR1 SNHLY, CDR2 FYNNEI. In DNA form, the CDR3 reads TGTGCCAGCACGAGTTCGGGTCAAGAGACCCAGTACTTC. It is translated as CASTSSGQETQYF.

The J gene is TRBJ2-1, the V gene TRBV19; 12 nucleotides align to TRBD2. The CDR3 is 17 amino acids. Germline CDR1 LNHDA, CDR2 SQIVND (reference sequence). J lost 5 bases, V lost 6 bases, and 11 bases had no gene match. The chain's CDR3 is CASSPVGLAGWNNEQFF. The CDR3 DNA follows: TGTGCCAGTAGCCCGGTCGGACTAGCGGGGTGGAACAATGAGCAGTTCTTC.

This clone was detected once. The V call is TRBV7-2, the J call TRBJ2-5; D possibly corresponds to TRBD1 (5 bases). The CDR3 is 15 residues long. Germline CDR1 SGHTA, CDR2 FQGNSA. V lost 2 bases to trimming and J lost 0 bases, with 10 bases between them. CDR3 coding DNA: TGTGCCAGCAGCTTACAGGGTCTTTACCAAGAGACCCAGTACTTC. Translated, it gives CASSLQGLYQETQYF. The whole variable domain, filled in from reference TRBV7-2 and TRBJ2-5, reads GAGVSQSPSNKVTEKGKDVELRCDPISGHTALYWYRQSLGQGLEFLIYFQGNSAPDKSGLPSDRFSAERTGGSVSTLTIQRTQQEDSAVYLCASSLQGLYQETQYFGPGTRLLVL.

This clone is a singleton in its sample. In DNA, the CDR3 is TGTGCCACCAGTGATCGTCCGGGACAGGGGGCTTCTGGCTACACCTTC. Protein product: CATSDRPGQGASGYTF. This chain connects TRBV24-1 to TRBJ1-2; TRBD1 matches at 12 bases. After removal of 3 bases from V and 7 bases from J, the junction contained 8 bases not matched to a gene. CDR1 and CDR2 from the germline V gene are KGHDR and SFDVKD. The CDR3 is 16 amino acids.

The rearrangement joins TRBV6-5 to TRBJ1-4, with 7 nucleotides matching TRBD1. The CDR3 extends over 14 amino acids. Losses at the gene ends were 7 bases for V and 0 bases for J; bases not matched to a gene: 2. Germline values: CDR1 MNHEY, CDR2 SVGAGI. This CDR3 reads CASTQGPTNEKLFF. CDR3 nucleotide sequence: TGTGCCAGCACACAGGGGCCAACTAATGAAAAACTGTTTTTT.

The V call is TRBV19, the J call TRBJ1-2, with D perhaps TRBD1 (6 bases). This CDR3 comprises 12 residues. In germline, CDR1 is LNHDA, CDR2 SQIVND (reference sequence). V lost 3 bases and J lost 8, with 10 bases in between. CDR3 bases: TGTGCCAGTAGTATCCCCACAGGGGGCTACACCTTC. Translating it yields CASSIPTGGYTF.

V and J are TRBV18 and TRBJ2-7; possibly TRBD1 for D (5 bases). Trimming took off 2 bases at V and 0 bases at J, with 5 bases between the two ends. Germline assignment: CDR1 KGHSH and CDR2 LQKENI. This CDR3 has 13 amino acids. In DNA, the CDR3 is TGTGCCAGCTCACCAACAGGCTCCTACGAGCAGTACTTC. Protein: CASSPTGSYEQYF.

This rearrangement joins TRBV6-5 to TRBJ1-2, with TRBD1 matching over 7 bases. Per germline, CDR1 MNHEY and CDR2 SVGAGI. The CDR3 totals 13 residues. V dropped 8 bases and J dropped 4; count of bases not matched to a gene: 7. CDR3 coding DNA: TGTGCCAGCGGAGGGGGCATTATCTATGGCTACACCTTC. Encoded protein: CASGGGIIYGYTF.

The genes are TRBV5-1 and TRBJ1-6; 7 bases are shared with TRBD1. Looked up from germline, CDR1 is SGHRS and CDR2 is YFSETQ. The CDR3 is 15 residues long. The J segment lost 5 bases and the V segment lost 2 bases, leaving 4 bases of the junction unmatched. CDR3 residues: CASSFDRDNNSPLHF. The CDR3 DNA follows: TGCGCCAGCAGCTTCGACAGGGATAATAATTCACCCCTCCACTTT.

In nucleotides, the CDR3 is TGTGCCAGCAGCCACGGGGTCGGACAGGGGAATTCACCCCTCCACTTT. The encoded protein is CASSHGVGQGNSPLHF. The chain recombines TRBV27 with TRBJ1-6, with 9 bases matching TRBD1. The CDR3 length is 16 residues. Germline V lookup: CDR1 MNHEY, CDR2 SMNVEV (reference sequence). Losses at the gene ends were 6 bases for V and 7 bases for J; bases not matched to a gene: 10.